This T cell receptor (beta chain) was captured in a study of T cell repertoires in cytomegalovirus infection. Study-wide points: It was HLA-C-restricted CMV-specific TCR beta clonotypes that dominated the response ex vivo.

MiXCR was run by TCRdb on the reads, yielding one entry per CDR3 protein. The sample contains 700,000 to 900,000 distinct CDR3 sequences, just under 30% of which appear only once. Looked up from germline, CDR1 is MNHNS and CDR2 is SASEGT. With 3 bases clipped from V and 7 bases from J, the junction kept 8 bases outside the gene matches. This CDR3 is built from 14 residues. In this sample, this clonotype turned up a few times. Its antigen is still unknown. The rearrangement links TRBV6-1 to TRBJ1-2; 7 bases line up with TRBD1. This sequence was found in a human donor in good health (CMV status not recorded). Some clones in this sample may be carry-over from other donors' samples. Source: cultured CD8+ T cells from PBMCs, taken from culture after CMV antigen stimulation. For the CDR3, the DNA is TGTGCCAGCAGTGATTACACTACAGGGGCTGGCTACACCTTC. Its protein is CASSDYTTGAGYTF.